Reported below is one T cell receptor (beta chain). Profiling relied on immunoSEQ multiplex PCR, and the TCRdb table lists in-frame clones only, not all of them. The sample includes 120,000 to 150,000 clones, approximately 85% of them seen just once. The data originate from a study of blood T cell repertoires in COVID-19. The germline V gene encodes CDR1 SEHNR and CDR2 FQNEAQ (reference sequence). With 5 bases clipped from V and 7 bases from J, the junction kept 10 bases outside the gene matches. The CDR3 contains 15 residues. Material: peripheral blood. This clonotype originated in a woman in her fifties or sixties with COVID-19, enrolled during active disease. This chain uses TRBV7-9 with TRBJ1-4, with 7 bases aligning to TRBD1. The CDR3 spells CASSPEPTGIEKLFF. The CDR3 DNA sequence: TGTGCCAGCAGCCCCGAACCGACAGGGATTGAAAAACTGTTTTTT.